Following are 30 T cell receptor beta chains from one sample sequenced in a study of cytotoxic CD8 clonotypes in ibrutinib-treated CLL. The method was immunoSEQ multiplex PCR; TCRdb's version includes in-frame clones alone and lacks a portion of them. The sample lists approximately 45,000 clones, 55% to 80% occurring once. Source: PBMCs, taken after 12 months of ibrutinib treatment. The source is a human donor with chronic lymphocytic leukemia.

The chain is built from TRBV7-9 and TRBJ1-4; weak D call: TRBD1 (5 bases). The CDR3 is 13 amino acids. Germline values: CDR1 SEHNR, CDR2 FQNEAQ (reference sequence). V was cut by 5 bases and J by 8 bases, with 12 bases left in between. This CDR3 reads CASSLGEVEKLFF. CDR3 nucleotides: TGTGCCAGCAGCCTAGGGGAGGTGGAAAAACTGTTTTTT.

The chain employs TRBV6-1 and TRBJ1-5; D unresolved. This CDR3 region has 14 residues. Trimming took off 2 bases at V and 4 bases at J, with 9 bases between the two ends. Germline CDR1 is MNHNS and CDR2 is SASEGT. CDR3 sequence reads: CASSETEQNQPQHF. The CDR3, as DNA: TGTGCCAGCAGTGAAACAGAGCAGAATCAGCCCCAGCATTTT.

This clone was seen only a few times. The chain carries TRBV18 and TRBJ1-6; D gene ambiguous. The ends were cut back, 6 bases at V and 10 bases at J, with 16 bases in the middle. The CDR3 totals 14 residues. Germline values: CDR1 KGHSH, CDR2 LQKENI. For the CDR3, the DNA is TGTGCCAGCTCTCGGACGGACCTTGTGTCACCCCTCCACTTT. Amino acids: CASSRTDLVSPLHF.

Worth noting for this clone: Germline and junction disagree at one end, which may indicate a read error. The chain uses TRBV7-7 and TRBJ2-5, with D uncertain. CDR1 is SSHAT and CDR2 is FNYEAQ in the germline V gene (reference sequence). The CDR3 sequence is 13 residues long. CDR3 amino acids: CASSFGTRETQYF. Here the CDR3 DNA reads TGTGCTAGCAGCTTCGGCACAAGGGAGACCCAGTACTTC.

V and J are TRBV9 and TRBJ2-1, with 7 bases that match TRBD1. This CDR3 has 16 amino acids. Germline V gene lookup returns CDR1 SGDLS and CDR2 YYNGEE. Trimming cost V 0 bases and J 5 bases; bases outside gene matches: 8. The CDR3 DNA follows: TGTGCCAGCAGCGTAGCGCACAGGGGCTTCAACAATGAGCAGTTCTTC. It codes for CASSVAHRGFNNEQFF.

The chain links TRBV5-1 to TRBJ1-2, with D possibly TRBD1 on 6 matching bases. The CDR3 is 15 amino acids. Germline V CDR1 and CDR2: SGHRS, YFSETQ. The ends were cut back, 0 bases at V and 2 bases at J, with 11 bases in the middle. The CDR3 bases are TGCGCCAGCAGCTTGGTTGGGGACACAAACTATGGCTACACCTTC. Amino acid sequence: CASSLVGDTNYGYTF.

This sequence joins TRBV6-5 and TRBJ2-4, with D possibly being TRBD1 (6 bases). This CDR3 has 12 residues. Germline V gene lookup returns CDR1 MNHEY and CDR2 SVGAGI. V was trimmed by 7 bases and J by 5 bases, leaving 9 bases between them. CDR3 region: CASTNRENIQYF. In DNA, the CDR3 is TGTGCCAGCACCAACAGGGAAAACATTCAGTACTTC.

Within the sample, this clone is medium-sized. V is TRBV5-1 and J is TRBJ1-1, with D perhaps TRBD1 (5 bases). Deletions cut 2 bases from V and 11 bases from J, with 19 bases between. The CDR3 totals 14 residues. CDR1 is SGHRS, CDR2 YFSETQ, per germline. CDR3 nucleotides: TGCGCCAGCAGCTTCAGCATGGGGCGGGCAGGCGCTTTCTTT. Translated: CASSFSMGRAGAFF.

This chain joins TRBV6-5 and TRBJ2-7, with D possibly matching TRBD1 (5 bases). Trimming left V 6 bases short and J 5 bases short, with 20 bases between. This CDR3 is 15 amino acids long. CDR1 and CDR2 from the germline V gene are MNHEY and SVGAGI. CDR3: CASRGRIQGAHEQYF. Written as DNA, the CDR3 is TGTGCCAGCAGGGGCCGCATCCAGGGTGCCCACGAGCAGTACTTC.

V is TRBV9 and J is TRBJ1-2; possible D gene TRBD1, 5 bases. The CDR3 is made up of 15 amino acids. CDR1 and CDR2 (germline): SGDLS, YYNGEE. V was pared by 4 bases and J by 4 bases, with 17 bases between. The CDR3: CASSPPARDGYGYTF. The CDR3, as DNA: TGTGCCAGCAGCCCCCCCGCCAGGGACGGCTATGGCTACACCTTC.

The chain uses TRBV4-1 and TRBJ1-5; D remains ambiguous. The ends were cut back, 4 bases at V and 3 bases at J, with 25 bases in the middle. The CDR3 is 19 amino acids. Germline CDR1 MGHRA, CDR2 YSYEKL. DNA for the CDR3: TGCGCCAGCAGCCTCGCTCTTTCCACACGTTTCGGAGTCAATCAGCCCCAGCATTTT. This gives the protein CASSLALSTRFGVNQPQHF.

This chain connects TRBV10-2 to TRBJ2-5; D possibly corresponds to TRBD2 (6 bases). The CDR3 length is 13 residues. The germline V and J ends were trimmed by 2 bases and 3 bases, with 7 bases remaining between them. CDR1 is WSHSY, CDR2 SAAADI, per germline. The CDR3 loop is CASSEAGKETQYF. CDR3 sequence (DNA): TGCGCCAGCAGTGAGGCGGGGAAAGAGACCCAGTACTTC.

The V call is TRBV11-3, the J call TRBJ2-1; TRBD2 matches at 15 bases. V lost 5 bases to trimming and J lost 9 bases; unmatched junction nucleotides: 8. CDR3 length equals 16 residues. CDR1 and CDR2 from the germline V gene are SGHNT and YENEEA. CDR3 sequence (DNA): TGTGCCAGCAGCCCCGGGACTAGCGGGGGGACTGTTGAGCAGTTCTTC. Amino acid sequence: CASSPGTSGGTVEQFF. Variable domain in full (rest from reference TRBV11-3 and TRBJ2-1): EAGVVQSPRYKIIEKKQPVAFWCNPISGHNTLYWYLQNLGQGPELLIRYENEEAVDDSQLPKDRFSAERLKGVDSTLKIQPAELGDSAVYLCASSPGTSGGTVEQFFGPGTRLTVL.

This clone was seen a few times. CDR3 sequence: CASSFGQGEGQPQHF. For the CDR3, the DNA is TGTGCCAGCAGTTTCGGACAGGGGGAGGGGCAGCCCCAGCATTTT. The chain employs TRBV6-6 and TRBJ1-5; 10 nucleotides line up with TRBD1. Germline V gene sequence: CDR1 MNHNY, CDR2 SVGAGI (reference sequence). V lost 4 bases and J lost 7; bases outside the gene matches: 7. CDR3 length: 15 residues.

The rearrangement uses TRBV28 and TRBJ1-5; 8 nucleotides line up with TRBD1. Looked up from germline, CDR1 is MDHEN and CDR2 is SYDVKM. Losses at the gene ends were 5 bases for V and 6 bases for J; bases not matched to a gene: 6. This CDR3 is built from 14 residues. The CDR3 nucleotides read TGTGCCAGCAGTAAGACAGGGGAGGCTCAGCCCCAGCATTTT. Amino acids: CASSKTGEAQPQHF.

In this sample, this clone turned up a few times. V is TRBV7-8 and J is TRBJ2-3; TRBD1 is a possible D gene (5 bases). Trimming shortened V by 5 bases and J by 5 bases, and 11 bases separated the two germline ends. The germline gives CDR1 SGHVS, CDR2 FQNEAQ. The CDR3 runs to 13 residues. The CDR3 spells CASSIRQKDTQYF. Here the CDR3 DNA reads TGTGCCAGCAGCATACGACAGAAAGATACGCAGTATTTT.

The rearrangement uses TRBV5-1 and TRBJ2-1; a possible D gene is TRBD1 (6 bases). Trimming left V 2 bases short and J 4 bases short, with 7 bases between. This CDR3 is 13 amino acids long. From germline, CDR1 is SGHRS and CDR2 YFSETQ. CDR3 protein: CASSLGQYNEQFF. DNA of the CDR3: TGCGCCAGCAGCTTAGGACAGTACAATGAGCAGTTCTTC.

This chain joins TRBV18 and TRBJ1-1, with 8 bases that match TRBD1. Germline CDR1 is KGHSH and CDR2 is LQKENI. V shed 3 bases and J 0 bases; nucleotides not matched to a gene: 6. The CDR3 has 16 residues. The CDR3 DNA sequence: TGTGCCAGCTCACCTCGGACAGGGTCCATGAACACTGAAGCTTTCTTT. This codes for CASSPRTGSMNTEAFF.

This chain joins TRBV6-1 and TRBJ2-5; D gene uncertain. V gave up 6 bases and J gave up 3 bases, with 11 bases separating them. The CDR3 length is 13 residues. CDR1 and CDR2 (germline): MNHNS, SASEGT. The CDR3: CASSPGTEETQYF. The CDR3 nucleotides read TGTGCCAGCAGCCCTGGCACCGAAGAGACCCAGTACTTC.

The CDR3 DNA reads as TGTGCCAGCAGTGAAACCCTTCGGGCACAGGGCTATGGCTACACCTTC. This sequence encodes CASSETLRAQGYGYTF. This chain uses TRBV6-1 with TRBJ1-2; tentatively, D is TRBD1 (6 bases). The CDR3 contains 16 residues. Trimming shortened V by 2 bases and J by 4 bases, and 17 bases separated the two germline ends. Per germline, CDR1 MNHNS and CDR2 SASEGT.

This sequence joins TRBV29-1 and TRBJ2-3; possibly TRBD1 or TRBD2 for D (6 bases each). V was cut by 6 bases and J by 6 bases, with 16 bases left in between. This CDR3 region has 13 residues. Germline V gene data show CDR1 as SQVTM and CDR2 as ANQGSEA. CDR3 sequence reads: CSVDEGGTDTQYF. The CDR3 nucleotides read TGCAGCGTAGATGAAGGGGGGACCGATACGCAGTATTTT.

This clone was seen more than once but under ten times. J is TRBJ1-5 and V is TRBV6-5; tentatively, D is TRBD1 (5 bases). The V and J ends lost 8 bases and 7 bases respectively, with 15 bases between them. The CDR3 length is 13 residues. CDR1 is MNHEY, CDR2 SVGAGI, per germline. The CDR3 coding sequence is TGTGCCAGCCGACTGGGGGGGAAGCAGCCCCAGCATTTT. This gives the protein CASRLGGKQPQHF.

V is TRBV7-2 and J is TRBJ1-3, with D maybe TRBD1 (5 bases). Germline V gene data show CDR1 as SGHTA and CDR2 as FQGNSA. The CDR3 consists of 15 residues. With 0 bases removed from V and 2 bases from J, the gap between germline ends came to 8 bases. The CDR3, as DNA: TGTGCCAGCAGCTTAGCAGGGACCACTGGAAACACCATATATTTT. This codes for CASSLAGTTGNTIYF.

The rearrangement uses TRBV6-5 and TRBJ2-1; no clear D. This CDR3 has 15 residues. Germline lookup yields CDR1 MNHEY and CDR2 SVGAGI. V was pared by 5 bases and J by 7 bases, with 18 bases between. The CDR3 DNA is TGTGCCAGCAGTCGGGCTACCAGTGGCTCAAATGAGCAGTTCTTC. It encodes CASSRATSGSNEQFF.

This clone has a single count. The chain couples TRBV7-3 to TRBJ2-1; D gene ambiguous. Looked up from germline, CDR1 is SGHTA and CDR2 is FQGTGA. V lost 3 bases to trimming and J lost 0 bases, with 9 bases between them. The CDR3 is 15 amino acids. The CDR3, as DNA: TGTGCCAGCAGCTTTACCCTGAGCTCCTACAATGAGCAGTTCTTC. Translation gives CASSFTLSSYNEQFF.

The chain has TRBV27 and TRBJ1-1; D remains unclear. Trimming stripped 0 bases from V and 4 bases from J, with 9 bases between. The CDR3 contains 14 residues. Germline-derived CDR1 and CDR2 are MNHEY and SMNVEV (reference sequence). The chain's CDR3 is CASSLSLGSTEAFF. The CDR3 region has the DNA TGTGCCAGCAGTTTATCGTTGGGGAGCACTGAAGCTTTCTTT.

This clone was recorded many times. V usage is TRBV7-9 and J usage is TRBJ2-1, with 12 nucleotides matching TRBD2. CDR1 and CDR2 from the germline V gene are SEHNR and FQNEAQ (reference sequence). The length of the CDR3 is 15 residues. V shed 1 base, J shed 7 bases, and the junction held 2 bases outside the gene matches. CDR3 residues: CASSLGTSGVNEQFF. The CDR3 DNA follows: TGTGCCAGCAGCTTAGGGACTAGCGGGGTTAATGAGCAGTTCTTC.

Details on this clone: The junction and the germline gene differ at one end; a read error may be behind it. The J gene is TRBJ2-3, the V gene TRBV7-7; 11 nucleotides match TRBD1. Germline CDR1 and CDR2: SSHAT and FNYEAQ (reference sequence). The CDR3 runs to 15 residues. In DNA, the CDR3 is TGTGCTAGCAGTCGAGGGGGACAGGGGGAAGATACGCAGTATTTT. This codes for CASSRGGQGEDTQYF.

In this sample, this clone turned up a few times. This sequence joins TRBV28 and TRBJ1-3, with no clear D. There are 14 residues in the CDR3. Germline V gene lookup returns CDR1 MDHEN and CDR2 SYDVKM. V dropped 1 base and J dropped 4 bases, with 8 bases sitting between them. The CDR3 is CASSLFGLGNTIYF. As DNA, the CDR3 is TGTGCCAGCAGTTTATTTGGTTTGGGAAACACCATATATTTT.

CDR3 nucleotide sequence: TGTGCCAGTCGTTTAAGCGGGTATAGCAATCAGCCCCAGCATTTT. Protein: CASRLSGYSNQPQHF. The chain has TRBV2 and TRBJ1-5; the D is unclear. V lost 9 bases to trimming and J lost 0 bases, with 15 bases between them. The CDR3 length is 15 residues. Germline CDR1 SNHLY, CDR2 FYNNEI.